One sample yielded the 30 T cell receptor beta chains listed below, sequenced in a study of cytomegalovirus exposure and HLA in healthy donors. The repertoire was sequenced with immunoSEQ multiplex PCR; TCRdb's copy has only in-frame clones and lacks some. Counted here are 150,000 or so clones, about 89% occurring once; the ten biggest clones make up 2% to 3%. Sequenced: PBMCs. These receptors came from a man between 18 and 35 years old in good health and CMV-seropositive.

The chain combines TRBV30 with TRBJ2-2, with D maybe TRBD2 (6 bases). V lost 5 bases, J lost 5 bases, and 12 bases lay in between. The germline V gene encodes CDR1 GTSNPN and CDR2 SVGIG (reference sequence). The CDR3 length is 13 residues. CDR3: CAWGPGRTGELFF. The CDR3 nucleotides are TGTGCCTGGGGTCCGGGGAGGACCGGGGAGCTGTTTTTT.

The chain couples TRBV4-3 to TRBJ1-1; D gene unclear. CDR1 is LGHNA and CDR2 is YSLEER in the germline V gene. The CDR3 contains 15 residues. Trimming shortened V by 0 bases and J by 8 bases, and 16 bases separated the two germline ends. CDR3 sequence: CASSQDEVAGGEAFF. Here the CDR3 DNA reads TGCGCCAGCAGCCAAGATGAGGTGGCCGGCGGCGAAGCTTTCTTT.

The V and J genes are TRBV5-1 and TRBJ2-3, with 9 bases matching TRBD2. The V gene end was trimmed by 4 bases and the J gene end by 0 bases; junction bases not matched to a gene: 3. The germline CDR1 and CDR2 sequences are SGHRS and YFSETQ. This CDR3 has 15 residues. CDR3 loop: CASSLSGSSTDTQYF. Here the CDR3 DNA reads TGCGCCAGCAGCCTTAGCGGGAGCAGCACAGATACGCAGTATTTT. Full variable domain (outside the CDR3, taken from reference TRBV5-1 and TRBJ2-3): KAGVTQTPRYLIKTRGQQVTLSCSPISGHRSVSWYQQTPGQGLQFLFEYFSETQRNKGNFPGRFSGRQFSNSRSEMNVSTLELGDSALYLCASSLSGSSTDTQYFGPGTRLTVL.

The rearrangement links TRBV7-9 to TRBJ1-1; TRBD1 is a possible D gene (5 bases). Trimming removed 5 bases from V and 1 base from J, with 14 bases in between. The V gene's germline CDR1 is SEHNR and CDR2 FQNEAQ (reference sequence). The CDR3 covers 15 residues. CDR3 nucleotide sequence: TGTGCCAGCAGCACTTGGGGGGTGGGGAACACTGAAGCTTTCTTT. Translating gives CASSTWGVGNTEAFF.

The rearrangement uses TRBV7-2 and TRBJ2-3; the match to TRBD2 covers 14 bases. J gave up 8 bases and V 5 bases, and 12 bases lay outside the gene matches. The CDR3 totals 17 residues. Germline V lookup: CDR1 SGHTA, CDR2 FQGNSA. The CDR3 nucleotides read TGTGCCAGCAGCCTACAAGGGACTAGCGGGAGCGGCAGTACGCAGTATTTT. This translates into CASSLQGTSGSGSTQYF.

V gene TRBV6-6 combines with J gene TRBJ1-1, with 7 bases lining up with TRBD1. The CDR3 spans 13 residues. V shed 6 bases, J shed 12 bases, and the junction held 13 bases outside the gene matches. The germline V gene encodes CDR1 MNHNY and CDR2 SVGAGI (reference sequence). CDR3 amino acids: CASSGQEPLLPFF. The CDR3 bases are TGTGCCAGCAGCGGACAGGAACCCCTTTTACCTTTCTTT.

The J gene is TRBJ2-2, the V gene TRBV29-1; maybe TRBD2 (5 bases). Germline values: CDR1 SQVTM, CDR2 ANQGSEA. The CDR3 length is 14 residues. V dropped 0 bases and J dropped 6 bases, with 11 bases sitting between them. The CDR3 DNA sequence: TGCAGCGTTGAAGAAGAGGGTCCCGCCGGGGAGCTGTTTTTT. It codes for CSVEEEGPAGELFF.

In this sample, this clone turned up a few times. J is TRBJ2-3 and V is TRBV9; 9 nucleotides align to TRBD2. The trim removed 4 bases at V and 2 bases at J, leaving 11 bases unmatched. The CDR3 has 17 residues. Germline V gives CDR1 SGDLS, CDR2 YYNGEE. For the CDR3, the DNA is TGTGCCAGCAGCCCCAAAAAGGGCGGGGGGGCCACAGATACGCAGTATTTT. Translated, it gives CASSPKKGGGATDTQYF.

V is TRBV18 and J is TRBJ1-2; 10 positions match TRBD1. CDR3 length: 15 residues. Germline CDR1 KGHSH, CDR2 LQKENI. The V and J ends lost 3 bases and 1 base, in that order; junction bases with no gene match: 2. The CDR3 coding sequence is TGTGCCAGCTCACCGGGGACAGGGGATAACTATGGCTACACCTTC. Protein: CASSPGTGDNYGYTF.

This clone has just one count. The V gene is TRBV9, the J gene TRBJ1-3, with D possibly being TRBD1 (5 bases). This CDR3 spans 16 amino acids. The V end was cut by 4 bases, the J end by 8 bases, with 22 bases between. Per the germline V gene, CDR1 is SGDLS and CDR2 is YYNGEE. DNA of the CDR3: TGTGCCAGCAGCACCCCAGCAGGGATAACGGCGGACACCATATATTTT. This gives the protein CASSTPAGITADTIYF. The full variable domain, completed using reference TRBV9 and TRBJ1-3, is DSGVTQTPKHLITATGQRVTLRCSPRSGDLSVYWYQQSLDQGLQFLIQYYNGEERAKGNILERFSAQQFPDLHSELNLSSLELGDSALYFCASSTPAGITADTIYFGEGSWLTVV.

The DNA of the CDR3 is TGTGCCACCCCGGGGACAGCCGGAAATGGCTACACCTTC. Its protein is CATPGTAGNGYTF. The gene calls are TRBV19 and TRBJ1-2; TRBD1 agrees at 7 bases. CDR1 and CDR2 (germline): LNHDA, SQIVND (reference sequence). V was pared by 10 bases and J by 6 bases, with 11 bases of the junction left unmatched. The CDR3 is made up of 13 amino acids.

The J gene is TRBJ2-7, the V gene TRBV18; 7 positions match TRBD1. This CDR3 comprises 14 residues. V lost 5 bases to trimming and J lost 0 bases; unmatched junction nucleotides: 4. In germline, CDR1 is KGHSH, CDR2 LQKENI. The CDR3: CASSSTGISYEQYF. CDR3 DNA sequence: TGTGCCAGCTCATCGACAGGGATCTCCTACGAGCAGTACTTC.

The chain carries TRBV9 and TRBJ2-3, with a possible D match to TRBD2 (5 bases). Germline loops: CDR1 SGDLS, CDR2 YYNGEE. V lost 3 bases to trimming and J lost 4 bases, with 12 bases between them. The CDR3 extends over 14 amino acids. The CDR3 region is CASSGEGRPDTQYF. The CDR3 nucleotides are TGTGCCAGCAGCGGTGAGGGTAGACCAGATACGCAGTATTTT.

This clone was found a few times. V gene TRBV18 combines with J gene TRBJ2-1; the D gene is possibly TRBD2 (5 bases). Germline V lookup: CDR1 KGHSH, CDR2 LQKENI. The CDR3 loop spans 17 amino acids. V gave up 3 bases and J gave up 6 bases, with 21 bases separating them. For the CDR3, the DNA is TGTGCCAGCTCACCCGCTCGGGGTCTTGGCCTAGTCAATGAGCAGTTCTTC. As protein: CASSPARGLGLVNEQFF.

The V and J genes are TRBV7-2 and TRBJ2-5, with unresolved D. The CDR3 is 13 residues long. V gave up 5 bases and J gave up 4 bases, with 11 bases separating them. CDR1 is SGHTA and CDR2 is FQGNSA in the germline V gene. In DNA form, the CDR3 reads TGTGCCAGCAGCCTGAATGCGATAGAGACCCAGTACTTC. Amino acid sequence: CASSLNAIETQYF.

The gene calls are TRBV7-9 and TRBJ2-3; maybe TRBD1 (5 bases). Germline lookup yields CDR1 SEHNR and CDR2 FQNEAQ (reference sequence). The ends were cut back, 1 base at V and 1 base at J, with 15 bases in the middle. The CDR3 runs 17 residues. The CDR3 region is CASSLEERGDGTDTQYF. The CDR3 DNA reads TGTGCCAGCAGCTTAGAGGAAAGGGGCGACGGCACAGATACGCAGTATTTT.

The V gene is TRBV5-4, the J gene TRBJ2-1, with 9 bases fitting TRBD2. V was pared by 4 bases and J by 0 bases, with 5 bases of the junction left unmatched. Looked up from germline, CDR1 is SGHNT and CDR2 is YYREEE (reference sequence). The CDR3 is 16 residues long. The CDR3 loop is CASSLLSGSSYNEQFF. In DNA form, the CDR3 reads TGTGCCAGCAGCCTACTTAGCGGGAGCTCCTACAATGAGCAGTTCTTC.

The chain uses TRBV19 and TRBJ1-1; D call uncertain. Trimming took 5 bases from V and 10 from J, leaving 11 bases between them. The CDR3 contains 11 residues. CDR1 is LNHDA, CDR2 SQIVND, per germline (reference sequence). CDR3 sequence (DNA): TGTGCCAGTAGTTCCCCGGGAATAGCTTTCTTT. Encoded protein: CASSSPGIAFF.

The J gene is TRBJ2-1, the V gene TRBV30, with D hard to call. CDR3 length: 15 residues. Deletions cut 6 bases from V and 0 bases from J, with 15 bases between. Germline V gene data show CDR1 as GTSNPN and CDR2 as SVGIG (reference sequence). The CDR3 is CACLGTYSSYNEQFF. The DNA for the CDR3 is TGTGCCTGTCTCGGTACTTACAGCTCCTACAATGAGCAGTTCTTC.

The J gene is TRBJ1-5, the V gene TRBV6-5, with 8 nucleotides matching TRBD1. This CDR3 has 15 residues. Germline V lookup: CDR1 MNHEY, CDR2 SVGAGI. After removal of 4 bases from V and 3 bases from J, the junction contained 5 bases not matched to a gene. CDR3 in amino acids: CASSSGTGSNQPQHF. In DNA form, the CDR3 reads TGTGCCAGCAGTTCCGGGACAGGTTCCAATCAGCCCCAGCATTTT.

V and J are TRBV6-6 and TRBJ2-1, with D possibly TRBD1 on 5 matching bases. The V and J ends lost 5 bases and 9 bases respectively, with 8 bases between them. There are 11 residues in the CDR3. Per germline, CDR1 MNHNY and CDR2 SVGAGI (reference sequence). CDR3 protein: CASSNQGEQFF. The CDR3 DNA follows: TGTGCCAGCAGTAACCAGGGTGAGCAGTTCTTC.

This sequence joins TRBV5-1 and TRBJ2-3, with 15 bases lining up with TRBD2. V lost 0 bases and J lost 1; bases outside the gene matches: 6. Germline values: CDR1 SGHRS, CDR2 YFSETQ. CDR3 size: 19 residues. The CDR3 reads CASSLVGLAGGPGTDTQYF. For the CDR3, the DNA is TGCGCCAGCAGCTTGGTCGGACTAGCGGGGGGGCCTGGCACAGATACGCAGTATTTT.

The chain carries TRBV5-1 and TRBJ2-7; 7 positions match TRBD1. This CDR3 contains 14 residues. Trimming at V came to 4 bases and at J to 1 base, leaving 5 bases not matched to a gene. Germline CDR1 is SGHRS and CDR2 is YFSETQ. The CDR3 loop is CASSLNRGSYEQYF. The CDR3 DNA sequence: TGCGCCAGCAGCCTGAACAGGGGATCCTACGAGCAGTACTTC.

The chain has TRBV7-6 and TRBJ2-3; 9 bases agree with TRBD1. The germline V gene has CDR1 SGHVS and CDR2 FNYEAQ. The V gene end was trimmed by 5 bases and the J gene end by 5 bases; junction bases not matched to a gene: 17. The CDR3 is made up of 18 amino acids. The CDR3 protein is CASSLGGWGTGRGDTQYF. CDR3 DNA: TGTGCCAGCAGCCTAGGCGGTTGGGGGACAGGGCGGGGAGATACGCAGTATTTT.

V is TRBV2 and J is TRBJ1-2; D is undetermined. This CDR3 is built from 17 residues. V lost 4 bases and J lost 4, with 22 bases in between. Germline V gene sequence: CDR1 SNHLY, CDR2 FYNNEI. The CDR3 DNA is TGTGCCAGCAGTGGACCCATTAGAGGGCCCCTTGTCTATGGCTACACCTTC. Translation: CASSGPIRGPLVYGYTF.

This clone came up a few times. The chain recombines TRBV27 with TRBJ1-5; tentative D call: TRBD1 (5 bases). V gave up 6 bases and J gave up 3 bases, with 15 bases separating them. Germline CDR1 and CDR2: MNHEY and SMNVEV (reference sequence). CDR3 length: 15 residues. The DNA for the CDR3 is TGTGCCAGCAGCTATACAGGCGAACCCAATCAGCCCCAGCATTTT. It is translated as CASSYTGEPNQPQHF.

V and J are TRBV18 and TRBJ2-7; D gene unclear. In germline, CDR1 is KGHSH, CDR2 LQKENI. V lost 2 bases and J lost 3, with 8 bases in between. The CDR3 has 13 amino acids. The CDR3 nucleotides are TGTGCCAGCTCACCAACAGAGTTCTACGAGCAGTACTTC. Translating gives CASSPTEFYEQYF.

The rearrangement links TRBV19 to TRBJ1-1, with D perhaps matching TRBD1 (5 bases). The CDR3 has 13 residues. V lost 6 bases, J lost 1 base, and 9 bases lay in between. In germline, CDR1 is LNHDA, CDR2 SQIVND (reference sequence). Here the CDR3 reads CASRTTGNTEAFF. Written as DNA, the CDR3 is TGTGCCAGTAGAACTACAGGGAACACTGAAGCTTTCTTT.

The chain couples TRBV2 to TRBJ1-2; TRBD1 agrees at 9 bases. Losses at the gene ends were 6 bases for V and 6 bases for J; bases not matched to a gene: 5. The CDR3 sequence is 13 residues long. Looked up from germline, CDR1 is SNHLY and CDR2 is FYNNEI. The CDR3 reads CASSGTGTNGYTF. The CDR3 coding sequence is TGTGCCAGCAGCGGGACAGGGACTAATGGCTACACCTTC.

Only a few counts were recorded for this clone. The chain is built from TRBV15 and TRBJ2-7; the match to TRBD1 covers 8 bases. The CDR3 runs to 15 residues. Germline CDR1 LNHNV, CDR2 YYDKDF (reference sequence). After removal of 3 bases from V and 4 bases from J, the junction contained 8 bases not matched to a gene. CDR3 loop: CATSRAGTGGYEQYF. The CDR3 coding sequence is TGTGCCACCAGCAGGGCCGGGACAGGAGGGTACGAGCAGTACTTC.